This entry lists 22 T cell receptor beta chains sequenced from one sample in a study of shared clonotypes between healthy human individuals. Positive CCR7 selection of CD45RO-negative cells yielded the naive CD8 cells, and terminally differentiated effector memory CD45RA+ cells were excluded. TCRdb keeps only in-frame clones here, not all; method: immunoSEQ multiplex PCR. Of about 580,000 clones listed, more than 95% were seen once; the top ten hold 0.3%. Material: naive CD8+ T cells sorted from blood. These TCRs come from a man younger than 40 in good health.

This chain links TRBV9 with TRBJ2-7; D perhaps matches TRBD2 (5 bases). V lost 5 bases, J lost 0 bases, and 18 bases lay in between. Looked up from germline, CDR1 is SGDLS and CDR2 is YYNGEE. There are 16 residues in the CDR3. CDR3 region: CASSPSEVGNSYEQYF. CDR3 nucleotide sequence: TGTGCCAGCAGTCCCTCGGAGGTGGGGAACTCCTACGAGCAGTACTTC.

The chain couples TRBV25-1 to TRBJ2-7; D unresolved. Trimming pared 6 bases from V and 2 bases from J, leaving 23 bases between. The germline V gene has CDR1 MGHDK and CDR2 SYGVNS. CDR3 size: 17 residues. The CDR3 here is CASRGDTPQLSTYEQYF. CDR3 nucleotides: TGTGCCAGCAGGGGCGACACACCTCAACTTTCAACCTACGAGCAGTACTTC.

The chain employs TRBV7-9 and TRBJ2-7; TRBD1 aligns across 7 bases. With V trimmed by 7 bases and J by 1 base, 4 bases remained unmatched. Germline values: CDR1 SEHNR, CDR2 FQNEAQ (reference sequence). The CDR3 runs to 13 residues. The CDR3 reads CASTGTVSYEQYF. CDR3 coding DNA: TGTGCCAGCACGGGGACAGTATCCTACGAGCAGTACTTC.

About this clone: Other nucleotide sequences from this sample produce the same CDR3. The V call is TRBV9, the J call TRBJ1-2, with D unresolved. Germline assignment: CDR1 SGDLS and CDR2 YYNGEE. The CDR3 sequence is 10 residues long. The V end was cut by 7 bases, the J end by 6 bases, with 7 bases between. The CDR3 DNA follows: TGTGCCAGCTATAGGGATGGCTACACCTTC. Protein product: CASYRDGYTF. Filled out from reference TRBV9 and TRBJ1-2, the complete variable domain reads DSGVTQTPKHLITATGQRVTLRCSPRSGDLSVYWYQQSLDQGLQFLIQYYNGEERAKGNILERFSAQQFPDLHSELNLSSLELGDSALYFCASYRDGYTFGSGTRLTVV.

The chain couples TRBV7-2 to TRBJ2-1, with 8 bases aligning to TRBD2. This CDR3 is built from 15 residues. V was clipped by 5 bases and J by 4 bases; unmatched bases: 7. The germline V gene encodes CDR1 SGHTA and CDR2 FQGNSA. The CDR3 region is CASSQSSGRYNEQFF. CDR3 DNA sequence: TGTGCCAGCAGCCAGTCAAGCGGGAGATACAATGAGCAGTTCTTC.

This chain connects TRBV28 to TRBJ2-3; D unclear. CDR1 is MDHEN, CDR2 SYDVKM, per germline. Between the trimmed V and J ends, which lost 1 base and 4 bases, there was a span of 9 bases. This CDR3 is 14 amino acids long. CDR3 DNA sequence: TGTGCCAGCAGTTTATATGAGACTGCAGATACGCAGTATTTT. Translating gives CASSLYETADTQYF.

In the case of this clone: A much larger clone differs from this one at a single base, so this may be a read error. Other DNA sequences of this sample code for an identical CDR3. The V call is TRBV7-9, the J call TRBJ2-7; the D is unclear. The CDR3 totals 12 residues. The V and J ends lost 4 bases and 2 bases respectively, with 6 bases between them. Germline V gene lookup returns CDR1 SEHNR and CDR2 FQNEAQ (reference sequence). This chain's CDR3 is CASSSDPYEQYF. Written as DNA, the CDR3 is TGTGCCAGCAGCTCCGACCCCTACGAGCAGTACTTC.

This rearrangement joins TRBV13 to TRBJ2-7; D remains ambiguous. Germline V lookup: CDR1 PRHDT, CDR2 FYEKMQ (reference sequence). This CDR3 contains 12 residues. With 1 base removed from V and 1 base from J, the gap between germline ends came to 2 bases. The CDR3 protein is CASSLVSYEQYF. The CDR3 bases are TGTGCCAGCAGCTTAGTGTCCTACGAGCAGTACTTC.

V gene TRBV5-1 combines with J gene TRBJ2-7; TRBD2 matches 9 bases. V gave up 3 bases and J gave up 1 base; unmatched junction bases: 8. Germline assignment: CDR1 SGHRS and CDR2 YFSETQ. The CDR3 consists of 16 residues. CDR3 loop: CASSSTGTSISYEQYF. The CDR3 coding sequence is TGCGCCAGCAGCTCCACCGGGACTAGCATATCCTACGAGCAGTACTTC.

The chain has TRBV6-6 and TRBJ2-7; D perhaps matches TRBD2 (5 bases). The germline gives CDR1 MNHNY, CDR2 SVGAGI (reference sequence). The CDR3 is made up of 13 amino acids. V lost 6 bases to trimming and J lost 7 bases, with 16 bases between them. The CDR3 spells CASREGGLREQYF. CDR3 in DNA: TGTGCCAGCAGAGAGGGTGGTTTGCGGGAGCAGTACTTC.

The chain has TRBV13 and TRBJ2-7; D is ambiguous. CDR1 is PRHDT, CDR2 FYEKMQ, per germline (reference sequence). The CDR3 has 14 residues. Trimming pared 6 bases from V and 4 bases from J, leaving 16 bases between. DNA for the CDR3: TGTGCCAGCAGACTGTTTAGTTCCGGTTACGAGCAGTACTTC. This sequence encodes CASRLFSSGYEQYF. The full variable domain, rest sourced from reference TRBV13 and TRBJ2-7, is AAGVIQSPRHLIKEKRETATLKCYPIPRHDTVYWYQQGPGQDPQFLISFYEKMQSDKGSIPDRFSAQQFSDYHSELNMSSLELGDSALYFCASRLFSSGYEQYFGPGTRLTVT.

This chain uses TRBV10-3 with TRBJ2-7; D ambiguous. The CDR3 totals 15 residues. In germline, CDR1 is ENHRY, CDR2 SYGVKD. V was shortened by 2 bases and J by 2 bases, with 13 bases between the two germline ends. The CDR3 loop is CAISEATQGTYEQYF. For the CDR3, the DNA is TGTGCCATCAGTGAGGCGACACAAGGAACCTACGAGCAGTACTTC.

The CDR3 DNA is TGTGCCACCAGCAGAGTCCCTTCGAGGAGCTCCTACGAGCAGTACTTC. This sequence encodes CATSRVPSRSSYEQYF. The chain combines TRBV15 with TRBJ2-7; D ambiguous. V lost 1 base, J lost 0 bases, and 13 bases lay in between. The CDR3 loop spans 16 amino acids. Germline lookup yields CDR1 LNHNV and CDR2 YYDKDF (reference sequence). Full variable domain (missing parts from reference TRBV15 and TRBJ2-7): DAMVIQNPRYQVTQFGKPVTLSCSQTLNHNVMYWYQQKSSQAPKLLFHYYDKDFNNEADTPDNFQSRRPNTSFCFLDIRSPGLGDTAMYLCATSRVPSRSSYEQYFGPGTRLTVT.

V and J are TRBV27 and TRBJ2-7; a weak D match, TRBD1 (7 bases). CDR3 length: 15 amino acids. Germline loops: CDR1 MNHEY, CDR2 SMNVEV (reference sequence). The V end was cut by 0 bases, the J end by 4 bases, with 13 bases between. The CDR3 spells CASSLSQGGRYEQYF. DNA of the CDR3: TGTGCCAGCAGTTTATCGCAGGGGGGCAGGTACGAGCAGTACTTC.

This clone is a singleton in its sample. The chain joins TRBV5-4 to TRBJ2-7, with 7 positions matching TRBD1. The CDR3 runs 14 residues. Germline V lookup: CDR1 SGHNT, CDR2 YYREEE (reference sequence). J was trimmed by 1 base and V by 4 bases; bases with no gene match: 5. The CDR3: CASSQRQGSYEQYF. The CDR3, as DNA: TGTGCCAGCAGCCAAAGACAGGGATCCTACGAGCAGTACTTC.

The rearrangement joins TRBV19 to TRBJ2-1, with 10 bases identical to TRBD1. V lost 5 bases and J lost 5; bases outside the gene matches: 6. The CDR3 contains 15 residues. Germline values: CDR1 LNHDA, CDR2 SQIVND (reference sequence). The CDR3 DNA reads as TGTGCCAGTAGTCCAACCGGGACAGGGGACAATGAGCAGTTCTTC. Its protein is CASSPTGTGDNEQFF.

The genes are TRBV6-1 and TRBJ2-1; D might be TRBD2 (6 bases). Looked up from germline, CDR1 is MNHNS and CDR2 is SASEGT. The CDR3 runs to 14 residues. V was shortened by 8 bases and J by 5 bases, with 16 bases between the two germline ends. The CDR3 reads CASCDGSGDNEQFF. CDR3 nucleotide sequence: TGTGCCAGCTGCGACGGGAGTGGTGACAATGAGCAGTTCTTC.

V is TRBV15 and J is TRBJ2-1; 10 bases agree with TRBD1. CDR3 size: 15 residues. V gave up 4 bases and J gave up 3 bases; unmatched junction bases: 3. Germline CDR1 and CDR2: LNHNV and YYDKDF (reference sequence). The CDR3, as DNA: TGTGCCACCAGCACGGACAGGGGGAACTACAATGAGCAGTTCTTC. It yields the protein CATSTDRGNYNEQFF.

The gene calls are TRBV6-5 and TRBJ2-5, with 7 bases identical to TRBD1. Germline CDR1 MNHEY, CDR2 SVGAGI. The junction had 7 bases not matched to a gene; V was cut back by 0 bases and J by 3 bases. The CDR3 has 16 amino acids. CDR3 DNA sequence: TGTGCCAGCAGTTACTCGGAACAGGGGATTGAAGAGACCCAGTACTTC. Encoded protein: CASSYSEQGIEETQYF.

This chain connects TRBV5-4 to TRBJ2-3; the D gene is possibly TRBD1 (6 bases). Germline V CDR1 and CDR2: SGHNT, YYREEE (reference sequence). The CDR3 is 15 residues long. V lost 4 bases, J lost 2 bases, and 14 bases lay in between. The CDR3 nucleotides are TGTGCCAGCAGCACGGCGGACAGAACCACAGATACGCAGTATTTT. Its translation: CASSTADRTTDTQYF.

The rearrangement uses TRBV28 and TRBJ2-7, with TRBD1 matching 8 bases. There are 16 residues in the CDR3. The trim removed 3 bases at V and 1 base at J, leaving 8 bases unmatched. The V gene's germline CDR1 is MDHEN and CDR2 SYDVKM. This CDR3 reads CASSFPRDRPSYEQYF. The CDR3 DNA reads TGTGCCAGCAGTTTTCCCCGGGACAGGCCATCCTACGAGCAGTACTTC. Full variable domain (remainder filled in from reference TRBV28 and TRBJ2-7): DVKVTQSSRYLVKRTGEKVFLECVQDMDHENMFWYRQDPGLGLRLIYFSYDVKMKEKGDIPEGYSVSREKKERFSLILESASTNQTSMYLCASSFPRDRPSYEQYFGPGTRLTVT.

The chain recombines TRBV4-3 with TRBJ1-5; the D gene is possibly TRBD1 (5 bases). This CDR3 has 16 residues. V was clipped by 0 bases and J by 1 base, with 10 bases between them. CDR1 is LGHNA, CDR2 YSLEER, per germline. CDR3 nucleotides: TGCGCCAGCAGCCAAGACAGGGATGGCAGCAATCAGCCCCAGCATTTT. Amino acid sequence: CASSQDRDGSNQPQHF.